The 18 T cell receptor beta chains below were found in one sample sequenced in a study of cytotoxic CD8 clonotypes in ibrutinib-treated CLL. The method was immunoSEQ multiplex PCR; TCRdb's version includes in-frame clones alone and lacks a portion of them. The data contain 250,000 to 350,000 clones, 60% to 80% of them singletons. The source was PBMCs, collected at disease progression, from a patient treated with ibrutinib. These receptors all come from a human donor with chronic lymphocytic leukemia.

This clone was recorded once. The chain links TRBV10-3 to TRBJ2-7; 7 nucleotides agree with TRBD1. Trimming at V came to 5 bases and at J to 5 bases, leaving 3 bases not matched to a gene. The CDR3 is made up of 12 amino acids. Germline loops: CDR1 ENHRY, CDR2 SYGVKD. CDR3 sequence: CAISQGDDEQYF. CDR3 DNA sequence: TGTGCCATCAGTCAGGGGGACGACGAGCAGTACTTC.

This clone has only a few counts. CDR3 residues: CASKITGQEEQFF. The CDR3 nucleotides read TGTGCCAGCAAGATTACTGGCCAGGAGGAGCAGTTCTTC. This chain uses TRBV27 with TRBJ2-1; D uncertain. The ends were cut back, 7 bases at V and 10 bases at J, with 17 bases in the middle. Per germline, CDR1 MNHEY and CDR2 SMNVEV (reference sequence). The CDR3 totals 13 residues.

This chain joins TRBV5-1 and TRBJ2-1; 7 bases are shared with TRBD2. This CDR3 region has 17 residues. V was clipped by 0 bases and J by 7 bases; unmatched bases: 13. CDR1 and CDR2 from the germline V gene are SGHRS and YFSETQ. The DNA for the CDR3 is TGCGCCAGCAGCTTGGACATTTTGGCGGGAGCAGGGAATGAGCAGTTCTTC. It encodes CASSLDILAGAGNEQFF.

The V call is TRBV27, the J call TRBJ2-1, with a tentative D call TRBD2 (6 bases). CDR1 is MNHEY and CDR2 is SMNVEV in the germline V gene (reference sequence). V was cut by 0 bases and J by 4 bases, with 10 bases left in between. This CDR3 comprises 15 residues. CDR3 coding DNA: TGTGCCAGCAGTTTATCAAATAGCGGTTACAATGAGCAGTTCTTC. Translated: CASSLSNSGYNEQFF.

The gene calls are TRBV6-1 and TRBJ2-5, with D hard to call. The ends were cut back, 0 bases at V and 5 bases at J, with 7 bases in the middle. CDR3 length: 13 amino acids. Germline CDR1 and CDR2: MNHNS and SASEGT. The CDR3, as DNA: TGTGCCAGCAGTGAAGCGGGCCCGGAGACCCAGTACTTC. The encoded protein is CASSEAGPETQYF.

V usage is TRBV14 and J usage is TRBJ2-7; 10 bases agree with TRBD2. The CDR3 covers 15 residues. J was trimmed by 2 bases and V by 1 base; bases with no gene match: 2. From germline, CDR1 is SGHDN and CDR2 FVKESK. The CDR3 nucleotides are TGTGCCAGCAGCCAAGCTAGCGGGAGTCCCTACGAGCAGTACTTC. Translated: CASSQASGSPYEQYF.

V and J are TRBV11-2 and TRBJ2-7; D is perhaps TRBD1 (6 bases). Trimming removed 5 bases at V and 4 bases at J, with 12 bases between. There are 13 residues in the CDR3. Germline V gene data show CDR1 as SGHAT and CDR2 as FQNNGV. In nucleotides, the CDR3 is TGTGCCAGCAGCACCGGGACACCGTACGAGCAGTACTTC. As protein: CASSTGTPYEQYF.

The V call is TRBV7-8, the J call TRBJ2-7; D uncertain. Trimming removed 4 bases at V and 5 bases at J, with 12 bases between. The CDR3 has 13 amino acids. Germline V lookup: CDR1 SGHVS, CDR2 FQNEAQ. The CDR3 loop reads CASSSTAPNEQYF. The DNA for the CDR3 is TGTGCCAGCAGCTCGACGGCGCCTAACGAGCAGTACTTC.

V is TRBV9 and J is TRBJ1-1; perhaps TRBD1 as D (5 bases). CDR1 is SGDLS, CDR2 YYNGEE, per germline. V was clipped by 0 bases and J by 2 bases, with 14 bases between them. The CDR3 spans 16 residues. The CDR3 loop reads CASSVGQGIPNTEAFF. The CDR3 DNA is TGTGCCAGCAGCGTAGGGCAGGGAATCCCCAACACTGAAGCTTTCTTT.

The CDR3 region has the DNA TGCAGCGTTGAAGATCTGGACAGGCCCGGGGGCTACACCTTC. Its protein product is CSVEDLDRPGGYTF. The gene calls are TRBV29-1 and TRBJ1-2; 7 bases match TRBD1. V lost 0 bases and J lost 8; bases outside the gene matches: 9. The CDR3 is made up of 14 amino acids. Looked up from germline, CDR1 is SQVTM and CDR2 is ANQGSEA.

The chain combines TRBV7-6 with TRBJ1-2; D is undetermined. Between the trimmed V and J ends, which lost 5 bases and 5 bases, there was a span of 9 bases. The CDR3 contains 12 residues. The germline gives CDR1 SGHVS, CDR2 FNYEAQ. The CDR3 DNA is TGTGCCAGCAGCCCGGACGGTTATGGCTACACCTTC. This codes for CASSPDGYGYTF.

The chain combines TRBV25-1 with TRBJ2-6; perhaps TRBD1 as D (5 bases). The V gene's germline CDR1 is MGHDK and CDR2 SYGVNS. This CDR3 contains 16 residues. Trimming left V 4 bases short and J 0 bases short, with 10 bases between. The CDR3 protein is CASSGQYFSGANVLTF. The CDR3, as DNA: TGTGCCAGCAGTGGACAGTATTTCTCTGGGGCCAACGTCCTGACTTTC.

J is TRBJ1-1 and V is TRBV29-1, with 10 nucleotides matching TRBD1. V trimming: 5 bases; J trimming: 4 bases; junction bases outside the gene matches: 1. The CDR3 consists of 12 residues. Germline CDR1 reads SQVTM; CDR2 reads ANQGSEA. This CDR3 reads CSVRDRGTEAFF. CDR3 in DNA: TGCAGCGTTCGGGACAGGGGCACTGAAGCTTTCTTT.

The chain couples TRBV10-3 to TRBJ2-1; D call uncertain. The CDR3 contains 14 residues. V was clipped by 5 bases and J by 5 bases, with 13 bases between them. Looked up from germline, CDR1 is ENHRY and CDR2 is SYGVKD. The CDR3 loop is CAISSTVLDNEQFF. The CDR3 DNA reads TGTGCCATCAGTTCAACAGTTCTTGACAATGAGCAGTTCTTC.

The chain recombines TRBV9 with TRBJ1-2; no definite D call. V lost 5 bases to trimming and J lost 5 bases, with 7 bases between them. The CDR3 loop spans 11 amino acids. Germline assignment: CDR1 SGDLS and CDR2 YYNGEE. The CDR3 DNA reads TGTGCCAGCAGGAGCGGGTATGGCTACACCTTC. Protein: CASRSGYGYTF.

The J gene is TRBJ2-3, the V gene TRBV15; D is unresolved. The V and J ends lost 0 bases and 2 bases respectively, with 9 bases between them. The CDR3 is 15 amino acids. CDR1 and CDR2 from the germline V gene are LNHNV and YYDKDF (reference sequence). The CDR3 nucleotides are TGTGCCACCAGCAGAGAGACAAGCCCCACAGATACGCAGTATTTT. Its translation is CATSRETSPTDTQYF.

This rearrangement joins TRBV9 to TRBJ2-1; either TRBD1 or TRBD2 may fit D (5 bases each). Germline V lookup: CDR1 SGDLS, CDR2 YYNGEE. The CDR3 covers 16 residues. V lost 0 bases and J lost 0, with 10 bases in between. The CDR3 is CASSVGGTSSYNEQFF. The CDR3 bases are TGTGCCAGCAGCGTAGGGGGGACGAGCTCCTACAATGAGCAGTTCTTC. Looking up the rest from reference TRBV9 and TRBJ2-1 gives the full variable domain: DSGVTQTPKHLITATGQRVTLRCSPRSGDLSVYWYQQSLDQGLQFLIQYYNGEERAKGNILERFSAQQFPDLHSELNLSSLELGDSALYFCASSVGGTSSYNEQFFGPGTRLTVL.

The chain combines TRBV7-6 with TRBJ2-3; D call uncertain. V lost 1 base, J lost 0 bases, and 8 bases lay in between. The CDR3 loop spans 15 amino acids. CDR1 is SGHVS and CDR2 is FNYEAQ in the germline V gene. The DNA of the CDR3 is TGTGCCAGCAGCTTAGGACTTGGGAGCACAGATACGCAGTATTTT. Its protein product is CASSLGLGSTDTQYF.